The 13 T cell receptor beta chains below all came from one sample that was sequenced in a study of blood T cell repertoires in COVID-19. The protocol was immunoSEQ multiplex PCR, while the TCRdb copy is restricted to in-frame clones and leaves out a portion. The repertoire consists of 200,000 to 300,000 clones, with about 91% occurring once and the leading ten covering 0.95% to 1.5%. The material sequenced was PBMCs or T cells enriched from blood (not recorded which). The receptor set was obtained from a woman aged 40 to 49 with acute COVID-19.

Here the CDR3 reads CASTPGGPNEKLFF. CDR3 DNA: TGTGCCAGCACTCCAGGGGGCCCAAATGAAAAACTGTTTTTT. V is TRBV28 and J is TRBJ1-4; 8 bases agree with TRBD1. This CDR3 contains 14 residues. Germline lookup yields CDR1 MDHEN and CDR2 SYDVKM. The V and J ends lost 7 bases and 5 bases, in that order; junction bases with no gene match: 6.

The chain recombines TRBV27 with TRBJ2-7, with 7 bases lining up with TRBD1. V gave up 3 bases and J gave up 6 bases; unmatched junction bases: 11. Germline V CDR1 and CDR2: MNHEY, SMNVEV (reference sequence). This CDR3 region has 15 residues. DNA of the CDR3: TGTGCCAGCAGTTTCGTTACAGGGGAGAGGTGCGAGCAGTACGTC. Translating gives CASSFVTGERCEQYV.

The genes are TRBV19 and TRBJ1-5; possibly TRBD1 for D (5 bases). CDR3 length equals 14 residues. Germline V gene data show CDR1 as LNHDA and CDR2 as SQIVND (reference sequence). Trimming removed 5 bases from V and 2 bases from J, with 10 bases in between. For the CDR3, the DNA is TGTGCCAGTAGTGTTACAGGAGGCAATCAGCCCCAGCATTTT. It encodes CASSVTGGNQPQHF.

This chain links TRBV6-2 or TRBV6-3 with TRBJ1-1; TRBD1 is a possible D gene (5 bases). V lost 5 bases, J lost 2 bases, and 6 bases lay in between. The CDR3 has 12 amino acids. Germline-derived CDR1 and CDR2 are MNHEY and SVGEGT. The CDR3 spells CASSRTNTEAFF. The CDR3 DNA sequence: TGTGCCAGCAGTCGGACAAACACTGAAGCTTTCTTT.

This sequence joins TRBV7-2 and TRBJ2-3; no firm D call. Trimming left V 8 bases short and J 2 bases short, with 17 bases between. Per the germline V gene, CDR1 is SGHTA and CDR2 is FQGNSA. The CDR3 runs 15 residues. CDR3 amino acids: CASRRSSDPTDTQYF. CDR3 coding DNA: TGTGCCAGCCGCAGAAGTTCCGATCCCACAGATACGCAGTATTTT.

The rearrangement links TRBV11-2 to TRBJ1-1, with 8 positions matching TRBD1. V lost 4 bases and J lost 3; bases outside the gene matches: 13. There are 17 residues in the CDR3. Germline V gene sequence: CDR1 SGHAT, CDR2 FQNNGV. The CDR3 nucleotides read TGTGCCAGCAGCTGGTTATTCAGGGGGCGCAAGGACACTGAAGCTTTCTTT. Encoded protein: CASSWLFRGRKDTEAFF. The whole variable domain, remainder taken from reference TRBV11-2 and TRBJ1-1, is EAGVAQSPRYKIIEKRQSVAFWCNPISGHATLYWYQQILGQGPKLLIQFQNNGVVDDSQLPKDRFSAERLKGVDSTLKIQPAKLEDSAVYLCASSWLFRGRKDTEAFFGQGTRLTVV.

The chain is built from TRBV7-2 and TRBJ2-2; D may be TRBD1 (5 bases). CDR1 and CDR2 (germline): SGHTA, FQGNSA. Trimming cost V 6 bases and J 7 bases, with 21 bases left between them. This CDR3 has 16 amino acids. CDR3: CASSSRGEVDFGELFF. CDR3 sequence (DNA): TGTGCCAGCAGTTCTAGGGGCGAGGTTGATTTCGGGGAGCTGTTTTTT.

The J gene is TRBJ2-4, the V gene TRBV7-2, with D unclear. This CDR3 has 13 residues. The V gene's germline CDR1 is SGHTA and CDR2 FQGNSA. V was cut by 2 bases and J by 8 bases, with 10 bases left in between. The CDR3 DNA reads TGTGCCAGCAGCTTACGGTCCTATGACATTCAGTACTTC. It specifies CASSLRSYDIQYF.

The V gene is TRBV9, the J gene TRBJ2-3; perhaps TRBD1 as D (6 bases). The V end was cut by 6 bases, the J end by 4 bases, with 18 bases between. CDR3 size: 15 residues. CDR1 is SGDLS and CDR2 is YYNGEE in the germline V gene. The CDR3 reads CASTDVGRGPDTQYF. The CDR3 DNA reads as TGTGCCAGCACCGACGTCGGCAGGGGTCCAGATACGCAGTATTTT.

V usage is TRBV6-6 and J usage is TRBJ2-3, with D unclear. The CDR3 loop spans 12 amino acids. In germline, CDR1 is MNHNY, CDR2 SVGAGI (reference sequence). V was cut by 0 bases and J by 5 bases, with 3 bases left in between. The CDR3, as DNA: TGTGCCAGCAGTTACTCCGGAGATACGCAGTATTTT. It is translated as CASSYSGDTQYF.

The chain couples TRBV5-4 to TRBJ2-7; 7 bases agree with TRBD2. The CDR3 sequence is 16 residues long. Trimming took 1 base from V and 4 from J; bases not matched to a gene: 11. Per the germline V gene, CDR1 is SGHNT and CDR2 is YYREEE (reference sequence). The CDR3 loop reads CASSLFAQRDLYEQYF. DNA of the CDR3: TGTGCCAGCAGCTTGTTTGCGCAGCGGGACCTTTACGAGCAGTACTTC.

CDR3 loop: CAWRGTGNQPQHF. The CDR3 coding sequence is TGTGCCTGGAGGGGGACAGGCAATCAGCCCCAGCATTTT. The chain has TRBV30 and TRBJ1-5; the match to TRBD1 covers 7 bases. Germline assignment: CDR1 GTSNPN and CDR2 SVGIG (reference sequence). V gave up 3 bases and J gave up 2 bases; unmatched junction bases: 1. This CDR3 has 13 amino acids.

V and J are TRBV24-1 and TRBJ1-2; D is unclear. V was pared by 1 base and J by 3 bases, with 8 bases between. CDR1 KGHDR and CDR2 SFDVKD come from the germline V gene. CDR3 length equals 14 residues. The CDR3 protein is CATSDFREDYGYTF. The DNA of the CDR3 is TGTGCCACCAGTGATTTTAGGGAGGACTATGGCTACACCTTC.